This T cell receptor beta chain was sequenced in a study of T-cell memory formation after mild COVID-19. The V and J ends lost 5 bases and 2 bases, in that order; junction bases with no gene match: 12. This CDR3 region has 16 residues. Germline assignment: CDR1 SGHTA and CDR2 FQGTGA. TCRdb re-called the 5' RACE reads through MiXCR, storing one row per CDR3 protein. The repertoire holds tens of thousands of distinct CDR3 sequences, roughly 7% seen once, with roughly 0.79% in the top ten. This clonotype was seen many times. Its specificity is not known. Findings of the study overall: Mainly CM and EM harbored the contracting CD4+ clones; mainly EMRA harbored the CD8+ ones.

The gene calls are TRBV7-3 and TRBJ2-7, with 7 positions matching TRBD2. The source is an adult who had mild COVID-19 (a few samples of this study predate the infection). Cell type and time point are not known. The material sequenced was PBMCs or a T cell subset sorted from them (not recorded which). The CDR3 sequence is CASSPRAGPFTYEQYF. The CDR3 DNA reads as TGTGCCAGCAGCCCACGAGCGGGACCCTTTACCTACGAGCAGTACTTC.